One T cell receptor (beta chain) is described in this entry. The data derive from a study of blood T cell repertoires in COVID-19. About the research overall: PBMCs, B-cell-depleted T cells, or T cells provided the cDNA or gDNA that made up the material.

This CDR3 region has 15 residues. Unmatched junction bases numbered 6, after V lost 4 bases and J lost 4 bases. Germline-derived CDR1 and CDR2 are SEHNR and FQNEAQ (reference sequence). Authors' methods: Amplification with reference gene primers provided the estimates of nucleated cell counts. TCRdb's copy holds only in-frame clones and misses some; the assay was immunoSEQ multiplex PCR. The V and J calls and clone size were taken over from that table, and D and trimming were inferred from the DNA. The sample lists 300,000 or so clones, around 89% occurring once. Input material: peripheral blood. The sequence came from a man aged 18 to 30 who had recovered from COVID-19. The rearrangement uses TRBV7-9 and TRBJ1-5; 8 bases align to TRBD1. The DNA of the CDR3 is TGTGCCAGCAGCTCCGGGACAGGAGTTAATCAGCCCCAGCATTTT. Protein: CASSSGTGVNQPQHF.